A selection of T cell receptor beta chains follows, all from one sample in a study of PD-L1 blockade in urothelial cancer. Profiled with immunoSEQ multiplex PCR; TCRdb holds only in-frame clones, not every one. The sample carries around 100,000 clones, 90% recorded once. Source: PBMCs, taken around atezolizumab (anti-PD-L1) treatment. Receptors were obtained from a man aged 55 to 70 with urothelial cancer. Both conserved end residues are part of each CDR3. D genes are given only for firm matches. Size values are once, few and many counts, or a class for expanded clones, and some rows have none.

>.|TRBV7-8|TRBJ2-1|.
TGTGCCAGCAGCCTTAGGGGGTCCTACAATGAGCAGTTCTTC
CASSLRGSYNEQFF
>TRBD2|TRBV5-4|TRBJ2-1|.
TGTGCCAGCAGCTTGGGACTAGCGGGAGTCTACAATGAGCAGTTCTTC
CASSLGLAGVYNEQFF
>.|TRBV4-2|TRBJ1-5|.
TGTGCCAGCAGCCAAGATCTTGGTACAGGGTCAGCCTGGCCCCAGCATTTT
CASSQDLGTGSAWPQHF
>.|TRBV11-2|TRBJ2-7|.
TGTGCCAGCACCCCCGGTTCAAGCACCTACGAGCAGTACTTC
CASTPGSSTYEQYF
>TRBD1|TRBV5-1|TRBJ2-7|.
TGCGCCAGCAGCGGGCGGACAGGAGTCTACGAGCAGTACTTC
CASSGRTGVYEQYF
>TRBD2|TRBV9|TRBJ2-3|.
TGTGCCAGCAGCGGGGGGACTAGCGGGACAGATACGCAGTATTTT
CASSGGTSGTDTQYF
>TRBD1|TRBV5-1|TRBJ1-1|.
TGCGCCAGCAGCTGGACAGGGACTAACACTGAAGCTTTCTTT
CASSWTGTNTEAFF
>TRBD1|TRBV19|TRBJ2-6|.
TGTGCCAGTAGTATCCGGGACAGCGCCTTCTCGAGCTCTGGGGCCAACGTCCTGACTTTC
CASSIRDSAFSSSGANVLTF
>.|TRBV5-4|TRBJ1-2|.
TGTGCCAGCAGCCCTACAGGGAGCGGCGACTATGGCTACACCTTC
CASSPTGSGDYGYTF
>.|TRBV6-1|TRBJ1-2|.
TGTGCCAGCAGTAGATTCCCAGGGAACTATGGCTACACCTTC
CASSRFPGNYGYTF
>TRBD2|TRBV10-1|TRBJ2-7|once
TGCGCCAGCAGTGGGACTAGCGGGAGTTACGAGCAGTACTTC
CASSGTSGSYEQYF
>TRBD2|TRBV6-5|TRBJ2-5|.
TGTGCCAGCAGTCCCCAGACTAGCGGGGAGGGAGAGCAGTACTTC
CASSPQTSGEGEQYF
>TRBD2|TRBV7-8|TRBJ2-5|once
TGTGCCAGCAGCTTAGGGGGACTAGCGGGGGGGCCGGTTAGAGAGACCCAGTACTTC
CASSLGGLAGGPVRETQYF
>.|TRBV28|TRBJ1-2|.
TGTGCCAGCAGTTTAAAAGGAAGCGGCTATGGCTACACCTTC
CASSLKGSGYGYTF
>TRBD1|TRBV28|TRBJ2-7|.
TGTGCCAGCAGGGGGGGACAGGGCGTCGAGCAGTACTTC
CASRGGQGVEQYF